Presented here are 10 T cell receptor beta chains from one specimen sequenced in a study of CD8 T cells in Susac syndrome. About 0.45 to 1 ug RNA was reverse transcribed with random hexamers. TCRdb called the immunoSEQ multiplex PCR reads again in MiXCR, with one record for every CDR3 protein. The data contain fewer than 70,000 distinct CDR3 sequences, just under 95% of them singletons. Sequencing used CD8+ T cells from PBMCs. These receptors were collected from a human donor in good health.

This chain joins TRBV6-5 and TRBJ2-3, with 10 bases matching TRBD2. The CDR3 contains 15 residues. The trim removed 6 bases at V and 0 bases at J, leaving 3 bases unmatched. CDR1 is MNHEY and CDR2 is SVGAGI in the germline V gene. The CDR3 DNA sequence: TGTGCCAGCAGCCGAGCGGGGGGGAGCACAGATACGCAGTATTTT. Residues: CASSRAGGSTDTQYF.

The chain joins TRBV12-3 or TRBV12-4 to TRBJ2-3; 9 bases fit TRBD2. V lost 4 bases and J lost 0; bases outside the gene matches: 8. The CDR3 is 17 amino acids. CDR3 DNA: TGTGCCAGCAGTTCCCTATTAGCGGGGGCTAGCACAGATACGCAGTATTTT. Amino acids: CASSSLLAGASTDTQYF.

The sample holds one count of this clonotype. The chain links TRBV7-9 to TRBJ1-4; no clear D. Per the germline V gene, CDR1 is SEHNR and CDR2 is FQNEAQ (reference sequence). Trimming cost V 5 bases and J 6 bases, with 13 bases left between them. CDR3 length: 14 amino acids. The CDR3 bases are TGTGCCAGCAGCGAGGCCTTACTGGATGAAAAACTGTTTTTT. Encoded protein: CASSEALLDEKLFF.

The chain employs TRBV19 and TRBJ1-5; 8 nucleotides agree with TRBD1. CDR1 is LNHDA and CDR2 is SQIVND in the germline V gene (reference sequence). Losses at the gene ends were 6 bases for V and 3 bases for J; bases not matched to a gene: 16. This CDR3 comprises 18 residues. For the CDR3, the DNA is TGTGCCAGTAGGGACACACCGTGGGGACAGGCCTACAATCAGCCCCAGCATTTT. Amino acids: CASRDTPWGQAYNQPQHF.

Written as DNA, the CDR3 is TGTGCCAGCAGCTTAGCGCACTGGGGGGAAGCTTTCTTT. Translating it yields CASSLAHWGEAFF. The rearrangement uses TRBV7-2 and TRBJ1-1; maybe TRBD1 (5 bases). CDR3 size: 13 residues. Germline V CDR1 and CDR2: SGHTA, FQGNSA. Trimming took off 0 bases at V and 8 bases at J, with 10 bases between the two ends.

The V gene is TRBV28, the J gene TRBJ2-6, with D tentatively TRBD1 (5 bases). V was trimmed by 5 bases and J by 9 bases, leaving 14 bases between them. Germline CDR1 and CDR2: MDHEN and SYDVKM. CDR3 length: 14 amino acids. The DNA for the CDR3 is TGTGCCAGCAGTCCAGACGGACACAACAACGTCCTGACTTTC. Protein product: CASSPDGHNNVLTF.

V usage is TRBV19 and J usage is TRBJ1-2, with 7 bases aligning to TRBD1. The ends lost 1 base at V and 8 bases at J; junction bases unmatched: 4. Germline-derived CDR1 and CDR2 are LNHDA and SQIVND (reference sequence). CDR3 length: 13 amino acids. CDR3 residues: CASSIGQGDGYTF. The CDR3 DNA is TGTGCCAGTAGTATAGGACAGGGCGACGGCTACACCTTC.

The gene calls are TRBV13 and TRBJ1-1; D not certain. This CDR3 is 14 amino acids long. Between the trimmed V and J ends, which lost 3 bases and 4 bases, there was a span of 12 bases. The germline gives CDR1 PRHDT, CDR2 FYEKMQ (reference sequence). Written as DNA, the CDR3 is TGTGCCAGCAGCTTGGGCATAATGAGCACTGAAGCTTTCTTT. The encoded protein is CASSLGIMSTEAFF.

The chain employs TRBV7-9 and TRBJ2-6; D is possibly TRBD1 (6 bases). In germline, CDR1 is SEHNR, CDR2 FQNEAQ (reference sequence). V lost 5 bases, J lost 1 base, and 9 bases lay in between. The CDR3 length is 15 residues. CDR3 in DNA: TGTGCCAGCAGCCCAGGGGTTTCTGGGGCCAACGTCCTGACTTTC. Translating it yields CASSPGVSGANVLTF. Complete variable domain (other parts from reference TRBV7-9 and TRBJ2-6): DTGVSQNPRHKITKRGQNVTFRCDPISEHNRLYWYRQTLGQGPEFLTYFQNEAQLEKSRLLSDRFSAERPKGSFSTLEIQRTEQGDSAMYLCASSPGVSGANVLTFGAGSRLTVL.

The J gene is TRBJ1-2, the V gene TRBV28; 10 nucleotides line up with TRBD1. This CDR3 has 16 residues. Germline CDR1 is MDHEN and CDR2 is SYDVKM. Losses at the gene ends were 5 bases for V and 4 bases for J; bases not matched to a gene: 10. The CDR3 here is CASSPRSRDRGYGYTF. CDR3 in DNA: TGTGCCAGCAGTCCCCGGTCCCGGGACAGGGGCTATGGCTACACCTTC.